The rows below give T cell receptor beta chains drawn from one sample of a study of CD8+ T cells in alopecia areata. Repertoires were generated with immunoSEQ multiplex PCR, while TCRdb's copy carries only in-frame clones and drops some. Among about 270,000 clones, about 62% were seen once, and the ten largest hold 0.93%. The specimen comprised CD4+ T cells sorted from blood, sampled around week 52, from a patient treated with tofacitinib. Receptor source: a human donor with alopecia areata. Each CDR3 is given with its conserved first and last residue. A D gene is named only where the DNA matches it firmly. Rows may omit the clone size; those that give it use once, few, many or a size class.

CDR3 DNA: TGTGCCAGCAGCTTGGGGGGTAACTATGGCTACACCTTC
CDR3 protein: CASSLGGNYGYTF
J gene: TRBJ1-2
clone size: few
D gene: .
V gene: TRBV5-4

CDR3 DNA: TGTGCCAGCAGCCCAAGCGGGGGGGTTCACAATGAGCAGTTCTTC
CDR3 protein: CASSPSGGVHNEQFF
J gene: TRBJ2-1
clone size: .
D gene: TRBD2
V gene: TRBV7-9

CDR3 DNA: TGCGCCAGCAGCGTAGGTCGTGGCGTCGGCTACGAGCAGTACTTC
CDR3 protein: CASSVGRGVGYEQYF
J gene: TRBJ2-7
clone size: few
D gene: .
V gene: TRBV5-1

CDR3 DNA: TGCAGCGTTGAAGCAGGGTCGGGCACTGAAGCTTTCTTT
CDR3 protein: CSVEAGSGTEAFF
J gene: TRBJ1-1
clone size: .
D gene: .
V gene: TRBV29-1

CDR3 DNA: TGTGCCTGGAGTACAGGGGAATCTGAAGCTTTCTTT
CDR3 protein: CAWSTGESEAFF
J gene: TRBJ1-1
clone size: once
D gene: TRBD1
V gene: TRBV30

CDR3 DNA: TGTGCCAGCTCATCCCTAGCGGGGGGACATGAGCAGTTCTTC
CDR3 protein: CASSSLAGGHEQFF
J gene: TRBJ2-1
clone size: .
D gene: TRBD2
V gene: TRBV18

CDR3 DNA: TGTGCCACTAGACAGGGGAATAATTCACCCCTCCACTTT
CDR3 protein: CATRQGNNSPLHF
J gene: TRBJ1-6
clone size: once
D gene: TRBD1
V gene: TRBV10-3

CDR3 DNA: TGCGCCAGCAGCCCAAGACCAGCAAATGATTCACCCCTCCACTTT
CDR3 protein: CASSPRPANDSPLHF
J gene: TRBJ1-6
clone size: .
D gene: .
V gene: TRBV5-1

CDR3 DNA: TGTGCCAGCGTGGAGCCCCTCACAGATACGCAGTATTTT
CDR3 protein: CASVEPLTDTQYF
J gene: TRBJ2-3
clone size: .
D gene: .
V gene: TRBV6-5

CDR3 DNA: TGTGCCAGCAGCTTAAATAGCAATCAGCCCCAGCATTTT
CDR3 protein: CASSLNSNQPQHF
J gene: TRBJ1-5
clone size: .
D gene: .
V gene: TRBV7-2

CDR3 DNA: TGCGCCAGCAGCTTGGTCCTGGCGGGGGGGCCGGGTGAGCAGTTCTTC
CDR3 protein: CASSLVLAGGPGEQFF
J gene: TRBJ2-1
clone size: once
D gene: TRBD2
V gene: TRBV5-1

CDR3 DNA: TGTGCCTGGGGGACAGTACAAGAGACCCAGTACTTC
CDR3 protein: CAWGTVQETQYF
J gene: TRBJ2-5
clone size: few
D gene: TRBD1
V gene: TRBV30

CDR3 DNA: TGTGCCAGCAGCCAGAGCGGGGCACAAGAGACCCAGTACTTC
CDR3 protein: CASSQSGAQETQYF
J gene: TRBJ2-5
clone size: few
D gene: TRBD2
V gene: TRBV11-2

CDR3 DNA: TGTGCCAGCAGCCGCCTCGGGACAGGACTTCGGGAGACCCAGTACTTC
CDR3 protein: CASSRLGTGLRETQYF
J gene: TRBJ2-5
clone size: once
D gene: TRBD1
V gene: TRBV7-8

CDR3 DNA: TGTGCCAGCAGCTTAGATCTGCCGGGGAATGAGCAGTTCTTC
CDR3 protein: CASSLDLPGNEQFF
J gene: TRBJ2-1
clone size: .
D gene: .
V gene: TRBV11-2

CDR3 DNA: TGTGCCTGGAGTGTTCGAGGGAACACTGAAGCTTTCTTT
CDR3 protein: CAWSVRGNTEAFF
J gene: TRBJ1-1
clone size: .
D gene: .
V gene: TRBV30

CDR3 DNA: TGTGCCTGGAGTGTCCTGGACAGGCCACCTGAAGCTTTCTTT
CDR3 protein: CAWSVLDRPPEAFF
J gene: TRBJ1-1
clone size: .
D gene: TRBD1
V gene: TRBV30

CDR3 DNA: TGTGCCAGCAGCCAAGGGCTCTTTCGGGACAGGTCAAACATTCAGTACTTC
CDR3 protein: CASSQGLFRDRSNIQYF
J gene: TRBJ2-4
clone size: .
D gene: TRBD1
V gene: TRBV14

CDR3 DNA: TGTGCCAGCAGCAACAACCTAGGGGCGAACACCGGGGAGCTGTTTTTT
CDR3 protein: CASSNNLGANTGELFF
J gene: TRBJ2-2
clone size: .
D gene: .
V gene: TRBV7-9

CDR3 DNA: TGTGCCAGTAGTATTCGGGGCCGCCCGGAGCAGTACTTC
CDR3 protein: CASSIRGRPEQYF
J gene: TRBJ2-7
clone size: .
D gene: .
V gene: TRBV19

CDR3 DNA: TGTGCCAGCACCCCGGACAGGGCCGGCGAGCAGTACTTC
CDR3 protein: CASTPDRAGEQYF
J gene: TRBJ2-7
clone size: few
D gene: TRBD1
V gene: TRBV6-1

CDR3 DNA: TGTGCCAGCAGCGTGTCAGGAGTTGTAAACACCATATATTTT
CDR3 protein: CASSVSGVVNTIYF
J gene: TRBJ1-3
clone size: .
D gene: .
V gene: TRBV9

CDR3 DNA: TGTGCCAGCAGGGTGACGGGACAGGGCGATGGCTACACCTTC
CDR3 protein: CASRVTGQGDGYTF
J gene: TRBJ1-2
clone size: .
D gene: TRBD1
V gene: TRBV25-1

CDR3 DNA: TGTGCCAGCAGCCTCCCGGGACTCCCCACTGAAGCTTTCTTT
CDR3 protein: CASSLPGLPTEAFF
J gene: TRBJ1-1
clone size: few
D gene: .
V gene: TRBV7-2

CDR3 DNA: TGTGCCAGCAGCTTAGTAGGCCCGCCAGGTGACATTCAGTACTTC
CDR3 protein: CASSLVGPPGDIQYF
J gene: TRBJ2-4
clone size: .
D gene: .
V gene: TRBV11-1

CDR3 DNA: TGTGCCAGCAGCTTTATCGATGAGCAGTTCTTC
CDR3 protein: CASSFIDEQFF
J gene: TRBJ2-1
clone size: .
D gene: .
V gene: TRBV5-4

CDR3 DNA: TGTGCCAGCAGCCAATCGGCAGGGGAGCATTCACCCCTCCACTTT
CDR3 protein: CASSQSAGEHSPLHF
J gene: TRBJ1-6
clone size: few
D gene: .
V gene: TRBV16

CDR3 DNA: TGTGCCAGCAGCTTAGACTCGATCGGAGACAGGGGCCGAAAGGCCTTC
CDR3 protein: CASSLDSIGDRGRKAF
J gene: TRBJ1-2
clone size: .
D gene: TRBD1
V gene: TRBV7-2

CDR3 DNA: TGTGCCTGGAGTCGCGCCTTCAGGGGGAACACTGAAGCTTTCTTT
CDR3 protein: CAWSRAFRGNTEAFF
J gene: TRBJ1-1
clone size: .
D gene: .
V gene: TRBV30

CDR3 DNA: TGTGCCAGCAGCGTAGCTCCGGCGGGGGCAATGAACACTGAAGCTTTCTTT
CDR3 protein: CASSVAPAGAMNTEAFF
J gene: TRBJ1-1
clone size: .
D gene: .
V gene: TRBV9